This is a list of T cell receptor beta chains from one sample in a study of blood T cell repertoires in COVID-19. Clones were read by immunoSEQ multiplex PCR, and TCRdb kept only the in-frame ones, dropping some. This sample yields some 300,000 clones, of which approximately 90% are seen a single time; roughly 2% belongs to the top ten. Input material: PBMCs or T cells enriched from blood (not recorded which). Receptor source: a woman aged 60 to 75 in a cohort exposed to, infected with or recovered from COVID-19 (not recorded which). Each CDR3 is given with its conserved first and last residue. A D gene is named only where the DNA matches it firmly. A row's size may be missing; if present it is once, few, many or a size class.

J	V	size	D	DNA	CDR3
TRBJ2-7	TRBV4-1	few	TRBD1	TGCGCCAGCAGCCAAGCGGGGACAGGGGTCTACGAGCAGTACTTC	CASSQAGTGVYEQYF
TRBJ2-1	TRBV27	NA	TRBD2	TGTGCCAGCAGGGGAGCGGGAGGGAATCTAAATGAGCAGTTCTTC	CASRGAGGNLNEQFF
TRBJ1-1	TRBV7-8	once	NA	TGTGCCAGCAGCTTGTTGAGCACTGAAGCTTTCTTT	CASSLLSTEAFF
TRBJ2-7	TRBV19	NA	NA	TGTGCCAGTAGTATTCCGGGACAAAACTACGAGCAGTACTTC	CASSIPGQNYEQYF
TRBJ1-6	TRBV30	NA	NA	TGTGCCTGGAGGGCTTTGCGGCCCGCGAGCTCCTATAATTCACCCCTCCACTTT	CAWRALRPASSYNSPLHF
TRBJ2-6	TRBV3-1/TRBV3-2	NA	TRBD1	TGTGCCAGCAGCCAGAGGCAGGGGCAGGGGGAAACCTCTGGGGCCAACGTCCTGACTTTC	CASSQRQGQGETSGANVLTF
TRBJ1-4	TRBV5-1	NA	TRBD1	TGCGCCAGCAGTTTAACCGGGACAGAGAATGAAAAACTGTTTTTT	CASSLTGTENEKLFF
TRBJ2-7	TRBV27	NA	NA	TGTGCCAGCAGTTTAATCGGGGGACTGGACTACGAGCAGTACTTC	CASSLIGGLDYEQYF
TRBJ2-5	TRBV5-1	NA	TRBD2	TGCGCCAGCAGCTCGACTCCCGGGACTAGTTGGGAGACCCAGTACTTC	CASSSTPGTSWETQYF
TRBJ1-1	TRBV6-6	NA	TRBD1	TGTGCCAGCAGTTACCGGGGACAGGGAGATGAAGCTTTCTTT	CASSYRGQGDEAFF
TRBJ2-5	TRBV7-8	NA	NA	TGTGCCAGCAGCTCCAGGGACTTTCAAGAGACCCAGTACTTC	CASSSRDFQETQYF
TRBJ2-7	TRBV7-2	NA	TRBD2	TGTGCCAGCAGCTTAGTCGTCGGGAGGGCCGATGCCTACGAGCAGTACTTC	CASSLVVGRADAYEQYF
TRBJ1-3	TRBV11-2	NA	NA	TGTGCCAGCAGCTTGGTGCAGGGCTCCGGAAACACCATATATTTT	CASSLVQGSGNTIYF
TRBJ1-6	TRBV6-5	NA	NA	TGTGCCAGCAGTCTCACCGAGGGTTCACCCCTCCACTTT	CASSLTEGSPLHF
TRBJ1-1	TRBV27	NA	TRBD1	TGTGCCAGCAGTTCAGGGACAGGCGAAGCTTTCTTT	CASSSGTGEAFF
TRBJ1-1	TRBV11-2	many	TRBD1	TGTGCCAGCAGCATCCTGGACAGGACGGCTTTCTTT	CASSILDRTAFF
TRBJ2-7	TRBV7-3	NA	TRBD1	TGTGCCAGCAGCCCGGGACAGGGGTACGAGCAGTACTTC	CASSPGQGYEQYF
TRBJ1-5	TRBV18	NA	NA	TGTGCCAGCTCACCAAATCATAATCAGCCCCAGCATTTT	CASSPNHNQPQHF
TRBJ2-7	TRBV7-9	NA	NA	TGTGCCAGCAGCTTTTACGGGGTCCACGAGCAGTACTTC	CASSFYGVHEQYF
TRBJ2-3	TRBV28	NA	NA	TGTGCCAGCAGTCCCGGGCAGGGTACAGATACGCAGTATTTT	CASSPGQGTDTQYF
TRBJ2-1	TRBV3-1/TRBV3-2	NA	TRBD2	TGTGCCAGCAGCCAAGGAAGGGGTGGGACTAGTGGGAATGAGCAGTTCTTC	CASSQGRGGTSGNEQFF
TRBJ1-1	TRBV30	NA	NA	TGTGCCTGGAGTGTACAAGGGGGATTGAACACTGAAGCTTTCTTT	CAWSVQGGLNTEAFF
TRBJ2-7	TRBV6-5	NA	NA	TGTGCCAGCGACACCGGGGTAGTTAACGAGCAGTACTTC	CASDTGVVNEQYF
TRBJ1-4	TRBV4-1	NA	TRBD1	TGCGCCAGCAGCCAAACGCCGATGACAGGGACGGAGGAAAAACTGTTTTTT	CASSQTPMTGTEEKLFF
TRBJ2-3	TRBV9	NA	NA	TGTGCCAGCAGCACCCCCTCAGGTGCTAGCGCCTTT	CASSTPSGASAF
TRBJ2-7	TRBV5-1	few	TRBD2	TGCGCCAGCAGCTTTTCTAGCGGGCAGCCTAGGGAGCAGTACTTC	CASSFSSGQPREQYF
TRBJ1-1	TRBV14	NA	NA	TGTGCCAGCGGGTGGTCGACTACTGAAGCTTTCTTT	CASGWSTTEAFF
TRBJ2-2	TRBV7-2	NA	NA	TGTGCCAGCAGTCGAGGCAGATACTCGAACACCGGGGAGCTGTTTTTT	CASSRGRYSNTGELFF
TRBJ2-7	TRBV10-1	once	TRBD2	TGCGCCAGCAGTGAGGGAGCGGGAGATCTCTCCTACGAGCAGTACTTC	CASSEGAGDLSYEQYF
TRBJ2-1	TRBV6-5	NA	NA	TGTGCCAGCAACCGGGGTAGCTCCTACAATGAGCAGTTCTTC	CASNRGSSYNEQFF
TRBJ1-2	TRBV5-6	few	NA	TGTGCCAGCAGCGCGAACGACAGAATTTTCGGCTATGGCTACACCTTC	CASSANDRIFGYGYTF
TRBJ2-5	TRBV30	NA	TRBD2	TGTGCCTGGAGTCACACGACCGGGACTAGGAAAAAAGAGACCCAGTACTTC	CAWSHTTGTRKKETQYF
TRBJ1-1	TRBV6-5	NA	TRBD1	TGTGCCAGCAGTTACTGGGCAGGGGGAGGCACTGAAGCTTTCTTT	CASSYWAGGGTEAFF
TRBJ2-7	TRBV10-1	NA	NA	TGCGCCAGCAGCCGAGCAGCAGGGAACGAGCAGTACTTC	CASSRAAGNEQYF
TRBJ1-1	TRBV6-4	NA	TRBD1	TGTGCCAGCAGGGGGACAGGGATGAACACTGAAGCTTTCTTT	CASRGTGMNTEAFF
TRBJ1-4	TRBV5-1	NA	TRBD1	TGCGCCAGCAGCTTGGGTGGGACAGCTAATGAAAAACTGTTTTTT	CASSLGGTANEKLFF
TRBJ1-2	TRBV7-9	few	NA	TGTGCCAGCAGCTTAGCGCTGGACAACCTATATGGCTACACCTTC	CASSLALDNLYGYTF
TRBJ1-1	TRBV2	NA	NA	TGTGCCAGCAGTGAAGGGAGGAACACTGAAGCTTTCTTT	CASSEGRNTEAFF
TRBJ2-7	TRBV28	NA	TRBD1	TGTGCCAGCAGTCAGACAGGGGGGCCTTACGAGCAGTACTTC	CASSQTGGPYEQYF
TRBJ1-3	TRBV28	NA	TRBD1	TGTGCCAGCATTACTCAGGGGGCTGGAAACACCATATATTTT	CASITQGAGNTIYF
TRBJ1-1	TRBV7-2	NA	NA	TGTGCCAGCAGCTTACAACAGGTTACTGAAGCTTTCTTT	CASSLQQVTEAFF